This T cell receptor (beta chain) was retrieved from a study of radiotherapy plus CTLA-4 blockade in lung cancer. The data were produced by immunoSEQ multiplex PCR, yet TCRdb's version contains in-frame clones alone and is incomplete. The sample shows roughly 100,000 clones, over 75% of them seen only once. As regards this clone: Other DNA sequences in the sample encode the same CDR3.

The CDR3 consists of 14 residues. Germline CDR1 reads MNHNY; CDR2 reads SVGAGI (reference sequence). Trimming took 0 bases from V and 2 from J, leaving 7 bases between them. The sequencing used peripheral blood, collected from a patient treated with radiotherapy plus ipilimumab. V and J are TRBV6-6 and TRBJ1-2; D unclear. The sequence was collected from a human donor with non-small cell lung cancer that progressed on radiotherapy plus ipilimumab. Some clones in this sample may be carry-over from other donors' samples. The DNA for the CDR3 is TGTGCCAGCAGTTACTCCGAGTCGAACTATGGCTACACCTTC. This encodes CASSYSESNYGYTF.